The present T cell receptor beta chain was sequenced within a study of blood T cell repertoires in COVID-19. Turning to the study itself: There were acute and convalescent COVID-19 samples, and they came from the United States, Italy and Spain. Sample material is recorded as cDNA or gDNA derived from T cells, B-cell-depleted T cells, or PBMCs.

The table came from immunoSEQ multiplex PCR; TCRdb's copy has only in-frame clones and leaves some out. The sample shows 150,000 to 170,000 clones, about 89% of them seen only once. This clone turned up a few times. Trimming pared 4 bases from V and 0 bases from J, leaving 9 bases between. The CDR3 covers 14 residues. CDR1 MNHEY and CDR2 SVGEGT come from the germline V gene. Sequencing was performed on peripheral blood. The origin of this receptor is a man aged 50 to 60 with acute or convalescent COVID-19. This chain uses TRBV6-2 or TRBV6-3 with TRBJ1-1; D gene ambiguous. CDR3 sequence: CASSLGGMNTEAFF. The CDR3 DNA sequence: TGTGCCAGCAGTTTAGGAGGGATGAACACTGAAGCTTTCTTT.